The clone carrying this TCR beta chain was seen ten or more times. Its antigen is currently unknown. The sample comes from a study of molecular identifiers for immune sequencing clone quantification. The study, taken as a whole, reports: Highly expanded clone sizes could be underestimated through barcode sharing by identical TCR molecules.

It was from around 20,000 to 990,000 sorted cells, with 10%, 30% or 50% RNA, that naive CD8 libraries came. Germline values: CDR1 LGHDT, CDR2 YNNKEL (reference sequence). The CDR3 sequence is 13 residues long. V was cut by 0 bases and J by 7 bases, with 6 bases left in between. A single record per CDR3 protein comes from TCRdb applying MiXCR to the PCR reads. This table holds around 70,000 distinct CDR3 sequences, 15% to 20% found once. This receptor was obtained from a human donor in good health. Some libraries in this study had Jurkat cell RNA spiked in. Sequences were obtained from naive CD8+ T cells from blood, with Jurkat cell RNA spiked in. Noted subset: FACS-sorted CD8+CD4-CCR7+CD45RA+ naive T cells. The V gene is TRBV3-1, the J gene TRBJ2-2; D call uncertain. The CDR3 DNA is TGTGCCAGCAGCCAAGAGGTCCTCGGGGAGCTGTTTTTT. Translation gives CASSQEVLGELFF.